Shown below are 27 T cell receptor beta chains from a single sample sequenced in a study of cytomegalovirus exposure and HLA in healthy donors. 13 Jbeta primers and 60 Vbeta primers were used for the PCR. Here immunoSEQ multiplex PCR was the method, and the copy in TCRdb shows in-frame clones only, minus some. The data contain 210,000 or so clones, around 78% of them singletons. The specimen was PBMCs. Receptors originate from a boy aged 5-17 years in good health and CMV-seronegative.

The genes are TRBV30 and TRBJ1-4; D ambiguous. V lost 5 bases and J 7 bases, leaving 17 bases between the germline ends. This CDR3 spans 14 amino acids. The V gene's germline CDR1 is GTSNPN and CDR2 SVGIG (reference sequence). The CDR3 here is CAWGIRTRVEKLFF. In nucleotides, the CDR3 is TGTGCCTGGGGTATAAGGACGCGGGTTGAAAAACTGTTTTTT.

The chain links TRBV2 to TRBJ2-1, with D perhaps matching TRBD2 (6 bases). The CDR3 runs to 10 residues. CDR1 SNHLY and CDR2 FYNNEI come from the germline V gene. Trimming left V 8 bases short and J 10 bases short, with 9 bases between. The CDR3 DNA is TGTGCCAGCGGGAGGCGGGAGCAGTTCTTC. Encoded protein: CASGRREQFF.

The gene calls are TRBV5-1 and TRBJ1-3; D unclear. V was trimmed by 5 bases and J by 0 bases, leaving 15 bases between them. The CDR3 extends over 16 amino acids. From germline, CDR1 is SGHRS and CDR2 YFSETQ. The CDR3 bases are TGCGCCAGCAGTGAGGGCAGTTCGAGCTCTGGAAACACCATATATTTT. It yields the protein CASSEGSSSSGNTIYF.

The chain recombines TRBV25-1 with TRBJ1-1; the D gene is possibly TRBD1 (6 bases). Germline V gives CDR1 MGHDK, CDR2 SYGVNS. The length of the CDR3 is 13 residues. The V gene lost 4 bases and the J gene lost 2 bases, with 8 bases spanning the gap. The CDR3: CASSVQGNTEAFF. The CDR3 nucleotides read TGTGCCAGCAGTGTACAGGGTAACACTGAAGCTTTCTTT.

This chain joins TRBV27 and TRBJ2-5; D is possibly TRBD1 (5 bases). The V and J ends lost 2 bases and 5 bases respectively, with 12 bases between them. Germline V gene sequence: CDR1 MNHEY, CDR2 SMNVEV (reference sequence). This CDR3 is built from 14 residues. CDR3 protein: CASSLPGPRETQYF. The CDR3 DNA reads as TGTGCCAGCAGTTTACCAGGGCCGAGGGAGACCCAGTACTTC.

This clone showed up just a few times. V is TRBV6-4 and J is TRBJ1-1, with D possibly being TRBD1 (6 bases). CDR3 length equals 13 residues. Germline V gene sequence: CDR1 MRHNA, CDR2 SNTAGT. V lost 2 bases, J lost 3 bases, and 7 bases lay in between. This chain's CDR3 is CASSDQGHTEAFF. The CDR3 DNA reads TGTGCCAGCAGTGACCAGGGGCACACTGAAGCTTTCTTT.

The chain uses TRBV2 and TRBJ1-5, with 7 bases matching TRBD1. Trimming removed 7 bases from V and 9 bases from J; junction bases left unmatched: 12. Germline CDR1 and CDR2: SNHLY and FYNNEI. The CDR3 is 14 residues long. The CDR3 here is CASKGGRGNGPQHF. CDR3 DNA sequence: TGTGCCAGCAAGGGTGGCAGGGGGAATGGGCCCCAGCATTTT.

The rearrangement joins TRBV6-5 to TRBJ1-3; no firm D call. The ends were cut back, 2 bases at V and 1 base at J, with 6 bases in the middle. Germline CDR1 and CDR2: MNHEY and SVGAGI. The CDR3 totals 14 residues. CDR3 sequence (DNA): TGTGCCAGCAGTTACCGGTTTTCTGGAAACACCATATATTTT. Encoded protein: CASSYRFSGNTIYF.

This chain uses TRBV7-9 with TRBJ1-4; 9 bases fit TRBD1. Trimming took 3 bases from V and 6 from J; bases not matched to a gene: 2. This CDR3 is built from 14 residues. The V gene's germline CDR1 is SEHNR and CDR2 FQNEAQ (reference sequence). The CDR3 loop is CASSLGQGDEKLFF. CDR3 coding DNA: TGTGCCAGCAGCTTGGGACAGGGCGATGAAAAACTGTTTTTT.

The chain employs TRBV7-9 and TRBJ1-2, with no clear D. The CDR3 length is 13 residues. Germline V gene lookup returns CDR1 SEHNR and CDR2 FQNEAQ (reference sequence). Trimming pared 6 bases from V and 3 bases from J, leaving 11 bases between. CDR3 amino acids: CASSDAGYYGYTF. The CDR3 nucleotides are TGTGCCAGCAGTGATGCGGGGTACTATGGCTACACCTTC.

The chain couples TRBV10-3 to TRBJ2-7; D is perhaps TRBD2 (6 bases). This CDR3 contains 15 residues. With 0 bases removed from V and 2 bases from J, the gap between germline ends came to 11 bases. CDR1 is ENHRY and CDR2 is SYGVKD in the germline V gene. Here the CDR3 reads CAISESISGAYEQYF. The DNA for the CDR3 is TGTGCCATCAGTGAGTCGATTAGCGGTGCCTACGAGCAGTACTTC.

This chain joins TRBV11-1 and TRBJ2-5; the match to TRBD1 covers 12 bases. The germline V gene encodes CDR1 SGHAT and CDR2 FQDESV (reference sequence). The junction had 5 bases not matched to a gene; V was cut back by 5 bases and J by 4 bases. CDR3 length equals 15 residues. CDR3 in DNA: TGTGCCAGCAGCCCCGGGACAGGGGGCAGAGAGACCCAGTACTTC. Translated, it gives CASSPGTGGRETQYF.

This clone has just a few counts. V and J are TRBV6-1 and TRBJ1-5, with TRBD1 as a possible D gene (5 bases). Germline CDR1 reads MNHNS; CDR2 reads SASEGT. The length of the CDR3 is 13 residues. Trimming pared 3 bases from V and 7 bases from J, leaving 10 bases between. CDR3 residues: CASSDRADQPQHF. In nucleotides, the CDR3 is TGTGCCAGCAGTGACAGGGCCGACCAGCCCCAGCATTTT.

The chain links TRBV9 to TRBJ2-5; 7 bases match TRBD1. CDR1 is SGDLS and CDR2 is YYNGEE in the germline V gene. The CDR3 is made up of 14 amino acids. With V trimmed by 4 bases and J by 5 bases, 8 bases remained unmatched. The CDR3 is CASSFRTGRETQYF. The CDR3 nucleotides are TGTGCCAGCAGCTTTCGGACAGGCCGGGAGACCCAGTACTTC.

The chain has TRBV19 and TRBJ1-4, with 7 bases identical to TRBD1. Germline-derived CDR1 and CDR2 are LNHDA and SQIVND (reference sequence). This CDR3 is built from 18 residues. V shed 8 bases and J 2 bases; nucleotides not matched to a gene: 17. The CDR3 DNA reads as TGTGCCAGTCGCCAGGGGACAGCTACTTCACCCACTAATGAAAAACTGTTTTTT. As protein: CASRQGTATSPTNEKLFF. The whole variable domain, remainder taken from reference TRBV19 and TRBJ1-4, is DGGITQSPKYLFRKEGQNVTLSCEQNLNHDAMYWYRQDPGQGLRLIYYSQIVNDFQKGDIAEGYSVSREKKESFPLTVTSAQKNPTAFYLCASRQGTATSPTNEKLFFGSGTQLSVL.

The J gene is TRBJ2-5, the V gene TRBV6-1; TRBD1 matches 9 bases. The assigned J gene may be wrong: the sequence end matches TRBJ2-7 better. CDR1 is MNHNS, CDR2 SASEGT, per germline. The CDR3 loop spans 15 amino acids. DNA for the CDR3: TGTGCCAGTCAAAACAGGGGGCGCGGGTCCTACGAGCAGTACTTC. Translating it yields CASQNRGRGSYEQYF.

This clone has just a few counts. The chain uses TRBV5-1 and TRBJ2-1; D is uncertain. The CDR3 loop spans 13 amino acids. In germline, CDR1 is SGHRS, CDR2 YFSETQ. Trimming removed 0 bases from V and 4 bases from J, with 5 bases in between. The CDR3 loop is CASSLVRYNEQFF. CDR3 bases: TGCGCCAGCAGCTTGGTCCGTTACAATGAGCAGTTCTTC.

Only a few counts were recorded for this clone. This chain links TRBV19 with TRBJ1-5, with D unresolved. CDR3 size: 17 residues. Germline CDR1 is LNHDA and CDR2 is SQIVND (reference sequence). V was cut by 1 base and J by 4 bases, with 17 bases left in between. CDR3 nucleotides: TGTGCCAGTAGTATAGTCTACTCCGGAGGATTTAATCAGCCCCAGCATTTT. Its translation: CASSIVYSGGFNQPQHF.

The chain uses TRBV6-5 and TRBJ2-7; D perhaps matches TRBD1 (6 bases). Trimming pared 2 bases from V and 3 bases from J, leaving 11 bases between. CDR1 and CDR2 (germline): MNHEY, SVGAGI. This CDR3 has 14 residues. The CDR3 DNA is TGTGCCAGCAGTTACACGACAGGCGACTACGAGCAGTACTTC. This codes for CASSYTTGDYEQYF.

The J gene is TRBJ1-1, the V gene TRBV29-1; D uncertain. The CDR3 contains 13 residues. CDR1 SQVTM and CDR2 ANQGSEA come from the germline V gene. Trimming pared 3 bases from V and 2 bases from J, leaving 10 bases between. The CDR3 loop is CSVEVQINTEAFF. DNA of the CDR3: TGCAGCGTTGAGGTCCAGATAAACACTGAAGCTTTCTTT. The complete variable domain, with remaining parts taken from reference TRBV29-1 and TRBJ1-1, reads SAVISQKPSRDICQRGTSLTIQCQVDSQVTMMFWYRQQPGQSLTLIATANQGSEATYESGFVIDKFPISRPNLTFSTLTVSNMSPEDSSIYLCSVEVQINTEAFFGQGTRLTVV.

This clone appeared once. The chain couples TRBV9 to TRBJ2-2; 7 bases are a match to TRBD1. The germline CDR1 and CDR2 sequences are SGDLS and YYNGEE. This CDR3 region has 17 residues. Trimming removed 4 bases from V and 4 bases from J; junction bases left unmatched: 13. The CDR3 nucleotides read TGTGCCAGCAGCCTCAACATTGGGGCAGGGGGCACCGGGGAGCTGTTTTTT. Its translation is CASSLNIGAGGTGELFF. Supplemented by reference TRBV9 and TRBJ2-2, the full variable domain reads DSGVTQTPKHLITATGQRVTLRCSPRSGDLSVYWYQQSLDQGLQFLIQYYNGEERAKGNILERFSAQQFPDLHSELNLSSLELGDSALYFCASSLNIGAGGTGELFFGEGSRLTVL.

The V and J genes are TRBV9 and TRBJ1-2, with D unclear. Germline values: CDR1 SGDLS, CDR2 YYNGEE. The V end was cut by 3 bases, the J end by 3 bases, with 6 bases between. This CDR3 region has 12 residues. The CDR3 loop is CASSATHYGYTF. The CDR3 DNA is TGTGCCAGCAGCGCTACTCACTATGGCTACACCTTC.

J is TRBJ1-2 and V is TRBV6-5; D may be TRBD1 (5 bases). Per germline, CDR1 MNHEY and CDR2 SVGAGI. Trimming took off 0 bases at V and 6 bases at J, with 11 bases between the two ends. The length of the CDR3 is 14 residues. CDR3 sequence reads: CASSYSQGDDGYTF. The CDR3 DNA reads as TGTGCCAGCAGTTACTCGCAGGGTGATGATGGCTACACCTTC.

J is TRBJ2-1 and V is TRBV5-1, with D perhaps matching TRBD2 (5 bases). The CDR3 is made up of 17 amino acids. CDR1 is SGHRS and CDR2 is YFSETQ in the germline V gene. Trimming pared 4 bases from V and 0 bases from J, leaving 17 bases between. CDR3 DNA sequence: TGCGCCAGCAGCGAGGTGGGAGTCCGTAGCTCCTACAATGAGCAGTTCTTC. This gives the protein CASSEVGVRSSYNEQFF.

The chain combines TRBV5-1 with TRBJ2-2; TRBD1 agrees at 7 bases. Germline CDR1 is SGHRS and CDR2 is YFSETQ. The V and J ends lost 7 bases and 6 bases, in that order; junction bases with no gene match: 6. This CDR3 is built from 13 residues. The CDR3 loop reads CASGDSVAGELFF. CDR3 DNA sequence: TGCGCCAGCGGGGACAGTGTGGCCGGGGAGCTGTTTTTT. Using reference TRBV5-1 and TRBJ2-2 for the parts outside the CDR3, the full variable domain is KAGVTQTPRYLIKTRGQQVTLSCSPISGHRSVSWYQQTPGQGLQFLFEYFSETQRNKGNFPGRFSGRQFSNSRSEMNVSTLELGDSALYLCASGDSVAGELFFGEGSRLTVL.

The rearrangement joins TRBV11-3 to TRBJ2-1; tentatively, D is TRBD2 (5 bases). There are 17 residues in the CDR3. Germline V CDR1 and CDR2: SGHNT, YENEEA. V was trimmed by 0 bases and J by 0 bases, leaving 12 bases between them. Here the CDR3 reads CASSLEVGVRSYNEQFF. CDR3 nucleotide sequence: TGTGCCAGCAGCTTAGAGGTCGGGGTCCGCTCCTACAATGAGCAGTTCTTC. The full variable domain, with the rest looked up from reference TRBV11-3 and TRBJ2-1, is EAGVVQSPRYKIIEKKQPVAFWCNPISGHNTLYWYLQNLGQGPELLIRYENEEAVDDSQLPKDRFSAERLKGVDSTLKIQPAELGDSAVYLCASSLEVGVRSYNEQFFGPGTRLTVL.

This clone was seen just once. The chain recombines TRBV7-9 with TRBJ1-1; D is perhaps TRBD1 (5 bases). Deletions cut 4 bases from V and 2 bases from J, with 11 bases between. The CDR3 totals 14 residues. The germline V gene encodes CDR1 SEHNR and CDR2 FQNEAQ (reference sequence). The CDR3 coding sequence is TGTGCCAGCAGCTCACAGGTCCGAAACACTGAAGCTTTCTTT. Protein sequence: CASSSQVRNTEAFF.